This TCR beta chain was observed in a study of OX40 agonist ivuxolimab in advanced cancers. Study details: Three individuals attained partial responses, comprising one hepatocellular carcinoma case and two cutaneous melanoma cases.

The germline V and J ends were trimmed by 4 bases and 8 bases, with 14 bases remaining between them. The germline V gene has CDR1 SGHDN and CDR2 FVKESK. CDR3 size: 13 residues. Repertoires were generated with immunoSEQ multiplex PCR, while TCRdb's copy carries only in-frame clones and drops some. This table holds under 90,000 clones, approximately 86% found once. V is TRBV14 and J is TRBJ1-2; D not resolved. The input for sequencing was CD4+ or CD8+ T cells sorted from blood, taken in a trial of the OX40 agonist ivuxolimab. The receptor's source is an adult with an advanced solid tumor such as melanoma, head and neck, liver or kidney cancer. CDR3 nucleotide sequence: TGTGCCAGCAGCCCCAGACGCTCCCACGGCTACACCTTC. This encodes CASSPRRSHGYTF.